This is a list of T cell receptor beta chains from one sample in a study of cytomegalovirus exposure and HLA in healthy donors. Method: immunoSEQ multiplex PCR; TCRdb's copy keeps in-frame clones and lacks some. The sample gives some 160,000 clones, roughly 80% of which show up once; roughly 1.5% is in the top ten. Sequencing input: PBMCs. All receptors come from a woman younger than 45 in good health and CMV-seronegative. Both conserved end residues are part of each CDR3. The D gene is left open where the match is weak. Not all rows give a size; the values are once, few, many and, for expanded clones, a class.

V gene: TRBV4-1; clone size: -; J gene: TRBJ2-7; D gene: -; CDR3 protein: CASSQDARGETYEQYF; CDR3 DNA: TGCGCCAGCAGCCAAGATGCCAGGGGGGAGACCTACGAGCAGTACTTC
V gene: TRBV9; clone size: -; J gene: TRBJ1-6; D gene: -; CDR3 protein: CASSETVSYSPLHF; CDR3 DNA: TGTGCCAGCAGCGAGACAGTCTCTTATTCACCCCTCCACTTT
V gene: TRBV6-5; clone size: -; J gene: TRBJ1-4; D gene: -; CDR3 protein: CASRGAGLLEKLFF; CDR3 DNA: TGTGCCAGCAGGGGGGCGGGTCTGTTGGAAAAACTGTTTTTT
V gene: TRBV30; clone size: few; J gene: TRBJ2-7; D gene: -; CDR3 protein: CAWSVISDRPYEQYF; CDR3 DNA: TGTGCCTGGAGTGTGATTTCGGACAGACCTTACGAGCAGTACTTC
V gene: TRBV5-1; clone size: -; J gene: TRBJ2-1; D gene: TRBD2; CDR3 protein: CASSLRSSGAYNEQFF; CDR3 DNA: TGCGCCAGCAGCTTGAGGTCTAGCGGGGCTTACAATGAGCAGTTCTTC
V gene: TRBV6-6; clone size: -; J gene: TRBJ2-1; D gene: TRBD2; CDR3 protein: CASLTTGTSYNEQFF; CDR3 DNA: TGTGCCAGCCTTACCACCGGGACTAGCTACAATGAGCAGTTCTTC
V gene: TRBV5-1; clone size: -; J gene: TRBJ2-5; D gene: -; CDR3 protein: CASSWGLEETQYF; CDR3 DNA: TGCGCCAGCAGCTGGGGACTGGAAGAGACCCAGTACTTC
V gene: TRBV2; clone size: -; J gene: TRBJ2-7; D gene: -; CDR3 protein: CASRVNRYEQYF; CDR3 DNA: TGTGCCAGCAGAGTAAATAGATACGAGCAGTACTTC
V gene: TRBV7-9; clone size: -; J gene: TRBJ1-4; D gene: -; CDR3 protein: CASSYGGFTTNEKLFF; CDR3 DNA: TGTGCCAGCAGCTACGGCGGGTTTACAACTAATGAAAAACTGTTTTTT
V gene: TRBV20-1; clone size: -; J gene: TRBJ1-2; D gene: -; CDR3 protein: CSADNPPGYTF; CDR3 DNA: TGCAGTGCCGACAACCCCCCTGGCTACACCTTC
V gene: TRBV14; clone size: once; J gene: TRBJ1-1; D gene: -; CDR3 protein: CASSQVEGLWNTEAFF; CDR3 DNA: TGTGCCAGCAGCCAAGTGGAGGGCCTATGGAACACTGAAGCTTTCTTT
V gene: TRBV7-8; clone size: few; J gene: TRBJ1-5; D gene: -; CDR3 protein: CASSLGTGTGQPQHF; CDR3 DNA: TGTGCCAGCAGCTTAGGTACAGGGACGGGGCAGCCCCAGCATTTT
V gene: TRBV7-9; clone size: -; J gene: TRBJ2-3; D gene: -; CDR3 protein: CASSEVDTQYF; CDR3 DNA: TGTGCCAGCAGCGAGGTCGATACGCAGTATTTT
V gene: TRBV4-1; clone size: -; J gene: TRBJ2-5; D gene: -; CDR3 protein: CASSRGRAGETQYF; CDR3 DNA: TGCGCCAGCAGCCGGGGCAGGGCCGGAGAGACCCAGTACTTC
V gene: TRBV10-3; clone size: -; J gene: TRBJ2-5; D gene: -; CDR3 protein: CAISESGQQETQYF; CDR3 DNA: TGTGCCATCAGTGAGTCTGGGCAGCAAGAGACCCAGTACTTC
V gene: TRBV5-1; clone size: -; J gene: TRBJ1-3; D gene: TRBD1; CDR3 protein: CASQHTGGSGNTIYF; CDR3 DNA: TGCGCCAGCCAACACACAGGGGGCTCTGGAAACACCATATATTTT
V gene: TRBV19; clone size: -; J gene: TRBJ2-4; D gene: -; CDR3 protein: CASSTGLFQYF; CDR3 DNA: TGTGCCAGTAGTACCGGACTCTTTCAGTACTTC
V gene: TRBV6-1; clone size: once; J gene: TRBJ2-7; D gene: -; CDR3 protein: CASSEGDIAYEQYF; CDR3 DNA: TGTGCCAGCAGTGAAGGGGACATAGCCTACGAGCAGTACTTC
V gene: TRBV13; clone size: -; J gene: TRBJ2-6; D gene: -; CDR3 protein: CASSLGLSPDSGANVLTF; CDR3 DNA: TGTGCCAGCAGCTTAGGCCTAAGCCCTGACTCTGGGGCCAACGTCCTGACTTTC
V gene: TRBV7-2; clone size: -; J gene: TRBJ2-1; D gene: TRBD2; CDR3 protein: CASSSHLRGGYNEQFF; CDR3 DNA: TGTGCCAGCAGCTCCCATCTCCGCGGGGGTTACAATGAGCAGTTCTTC
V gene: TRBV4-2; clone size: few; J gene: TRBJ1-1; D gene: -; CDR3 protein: CASSPQDGTEAFF; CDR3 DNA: TGTGCCAGCAGCCCCCAGGATGGCACTGAAGCTTTCTTT
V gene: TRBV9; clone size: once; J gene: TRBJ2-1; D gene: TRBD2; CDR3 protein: CASSVGAAGGNSYNEQFF; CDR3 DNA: TGTGCCAGCAGCGTAGGTGCGGCGGGGGGCAACTCCTACAATGAGCAGTTCTTC
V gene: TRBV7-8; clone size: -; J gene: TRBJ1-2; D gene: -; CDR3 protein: CASSLADYGYTF; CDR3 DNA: TGTGCCAGCAGCTTAGCCGACTATGGCTACACCTTC
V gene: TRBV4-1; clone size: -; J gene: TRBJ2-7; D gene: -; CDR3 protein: CASSQLYYEQYF; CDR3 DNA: TGCGCCAGCAGCCAACTCTACTACGAGCAGTACTTC
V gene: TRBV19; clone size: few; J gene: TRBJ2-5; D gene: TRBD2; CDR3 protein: CASSIGGAVKTQYF; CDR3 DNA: TGTGCCAGTAGTATCGGGGGGGCTGTAAAGACCCAGTACTTC
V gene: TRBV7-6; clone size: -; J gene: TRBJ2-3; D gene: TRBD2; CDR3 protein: CASSLEGAGGMTTSTDTQYF; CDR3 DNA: TGTGCCAGCAGCTTAGAGGGGGCGGGGGGGATGACAACTAGCACAGATACGCAGTATTTT